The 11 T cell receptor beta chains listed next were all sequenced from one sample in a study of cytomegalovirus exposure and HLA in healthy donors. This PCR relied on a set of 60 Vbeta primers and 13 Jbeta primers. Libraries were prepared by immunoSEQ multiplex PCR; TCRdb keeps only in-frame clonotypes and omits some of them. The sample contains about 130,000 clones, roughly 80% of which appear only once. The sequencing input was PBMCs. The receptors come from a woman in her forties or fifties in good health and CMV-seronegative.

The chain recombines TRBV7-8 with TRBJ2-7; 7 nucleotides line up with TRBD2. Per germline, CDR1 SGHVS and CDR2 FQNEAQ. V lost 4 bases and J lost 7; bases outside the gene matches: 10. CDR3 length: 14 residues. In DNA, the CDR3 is TGTGCCAGCAGCTCCGCCGGGAGGACCGATGAGCAGTACTTC. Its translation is CASSSAGRTDEQYF.

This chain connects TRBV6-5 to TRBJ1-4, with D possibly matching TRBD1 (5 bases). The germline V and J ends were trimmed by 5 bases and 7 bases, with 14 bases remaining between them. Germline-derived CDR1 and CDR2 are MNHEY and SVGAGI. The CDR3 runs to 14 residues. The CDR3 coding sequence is TGTGCCAGCAGTCAGGGTTTGATAGCTGAAAAACTGTTTTTT. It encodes CASSQGLIAEKLFF.

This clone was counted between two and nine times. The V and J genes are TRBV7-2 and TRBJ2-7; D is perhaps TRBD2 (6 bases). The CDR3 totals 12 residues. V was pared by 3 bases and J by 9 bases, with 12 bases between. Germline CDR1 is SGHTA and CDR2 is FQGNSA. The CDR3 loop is CASSFNSGVQYF. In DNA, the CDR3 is TGTGCCAGCAGCTTTAATTCGGGAGTGCAGTACTTC.

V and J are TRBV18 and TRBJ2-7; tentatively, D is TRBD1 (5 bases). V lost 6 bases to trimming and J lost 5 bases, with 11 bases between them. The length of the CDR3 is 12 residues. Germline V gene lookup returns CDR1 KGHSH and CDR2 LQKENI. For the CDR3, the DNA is TGTGCCAGCTCTATGGCCAGGGACGAGCAGTACTTC. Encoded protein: CASSMARDEQYF.

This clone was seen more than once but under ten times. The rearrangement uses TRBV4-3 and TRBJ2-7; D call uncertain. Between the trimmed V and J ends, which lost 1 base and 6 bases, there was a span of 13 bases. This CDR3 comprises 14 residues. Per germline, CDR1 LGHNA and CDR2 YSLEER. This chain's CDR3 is CASSQARLSPEQYF. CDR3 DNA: TGCGCCAGCAGCCAAGCCAGGCTGTCTCCCGAGCAGTACTTC.

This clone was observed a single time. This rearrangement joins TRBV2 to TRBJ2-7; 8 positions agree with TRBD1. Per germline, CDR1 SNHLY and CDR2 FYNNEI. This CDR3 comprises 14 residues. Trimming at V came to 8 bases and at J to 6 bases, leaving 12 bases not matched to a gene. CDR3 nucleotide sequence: TGTGCCAGCTGCGGAACAGGGGGGACCGGCGAGCAGTACTTC. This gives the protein CASCGTGGTGEQYF.

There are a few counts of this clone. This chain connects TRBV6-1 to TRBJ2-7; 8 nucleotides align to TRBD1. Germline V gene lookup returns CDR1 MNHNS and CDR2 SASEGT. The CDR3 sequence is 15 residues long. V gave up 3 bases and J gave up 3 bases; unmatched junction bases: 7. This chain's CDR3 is CASSDRGQVHYEQYF. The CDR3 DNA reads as TGTGCCAGCAGTGATCGGGGACAGGTTCACTACGAGCAGTACTTC.

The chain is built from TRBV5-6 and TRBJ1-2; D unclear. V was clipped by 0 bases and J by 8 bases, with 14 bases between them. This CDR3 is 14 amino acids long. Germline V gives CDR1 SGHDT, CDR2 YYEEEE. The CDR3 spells CASSLGLNREGYTF. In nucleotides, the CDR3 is TGTGCCAGCAGCTTGGGATTGAATCGGGAAGGCTACACCTTC.

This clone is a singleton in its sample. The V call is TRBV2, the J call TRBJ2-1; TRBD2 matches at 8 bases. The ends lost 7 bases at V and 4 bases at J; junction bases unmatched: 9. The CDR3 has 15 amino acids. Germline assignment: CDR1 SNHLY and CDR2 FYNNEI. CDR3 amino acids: CASNKETSAYNEQFF. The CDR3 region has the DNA TGTGCCAGCAATAAGGAGACTAGCGCTTACAATGAGCAGTTCTTC.

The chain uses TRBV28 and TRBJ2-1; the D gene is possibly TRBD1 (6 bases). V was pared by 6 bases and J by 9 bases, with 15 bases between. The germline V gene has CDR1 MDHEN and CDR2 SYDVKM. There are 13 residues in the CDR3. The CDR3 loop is CASRFNRDPEQFF. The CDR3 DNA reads TGTGCCAGCAGGTTCAACAGGGACCCTGAGCAGTTCTTC.

In DNA form, the CDR3 reads TGCAGCGCAACCGACAGTAATGAAAAACTGTTTTTT. This sequence encodes CSATDSNEKLFF. The chain recombines TRBV29-1 with TRBJ1-4, with D tentatively TRBD1 (5 bases). The CDR3 contains 12 residues. V was pared by 7 bases and J by 4 bases, with 10 bases between. CDR1 is SQVTM, CDR2 ANQGSEA, per germline.